This T cell receptor (beta chain) stems from a study of blood T cells in healthy people across ages. General study findings and limits: Per million T cells, TCR beta diversity dropped about linearly as age rose.

This clonotype has just a few counts. As yet, its antigen is unknown. Each sample used at least 6 million PBMCs. Extractions gave at least 5 micrograms of total RNA per sample. This CDR3 spans 18 amino acids. The J segment lost 8 bases and the V segment lost 6 bases, leaving 19 bases of the junction unmatched. From germline, CDR1 is SGHTA and CDR2 FQGTGA. The authors ran a second PCR of 7 to 11 cycles using a sample-barcoded 5' primer and a J-beta primer mix. A template-switch adaptor with 12 random nucleotides tagged each cDNA molecule. A single record per CDR3 protein comes from TCRdb applying MiXCR to the 5' RACE reads. The sample includes some 710,000 distinct CDR3 sequences, about half of them seen just once.

This clonotype was sampled from a man older than 75 in good health. V usage is TRBV7-3 and J usage is TRBJ2-1; 10 bases agree with TRBD2. Sequenced sample: blood. The CDR3 region has the DNA TGTGCCAGCAGACAAACCAGTGGACTAGCGGAGCGGGGCGATGAGCAGTTCTTC. This codes for CASRQTSGLAERGDEQFF. Combining the CDR3 with reference TRBV7-3 and TRBJ2-1 gives the whole variable domain GAGVSQTPSNKVTEKGKYVELRCDPISGHTALYWYRQSLGQGPEFLIYFQGTGAADDSGLPNDRFFAVRPEGSVSTLKIQRTERGDSAVYLCASRQTSGLAERGDEQFFGPGTRLTVL.